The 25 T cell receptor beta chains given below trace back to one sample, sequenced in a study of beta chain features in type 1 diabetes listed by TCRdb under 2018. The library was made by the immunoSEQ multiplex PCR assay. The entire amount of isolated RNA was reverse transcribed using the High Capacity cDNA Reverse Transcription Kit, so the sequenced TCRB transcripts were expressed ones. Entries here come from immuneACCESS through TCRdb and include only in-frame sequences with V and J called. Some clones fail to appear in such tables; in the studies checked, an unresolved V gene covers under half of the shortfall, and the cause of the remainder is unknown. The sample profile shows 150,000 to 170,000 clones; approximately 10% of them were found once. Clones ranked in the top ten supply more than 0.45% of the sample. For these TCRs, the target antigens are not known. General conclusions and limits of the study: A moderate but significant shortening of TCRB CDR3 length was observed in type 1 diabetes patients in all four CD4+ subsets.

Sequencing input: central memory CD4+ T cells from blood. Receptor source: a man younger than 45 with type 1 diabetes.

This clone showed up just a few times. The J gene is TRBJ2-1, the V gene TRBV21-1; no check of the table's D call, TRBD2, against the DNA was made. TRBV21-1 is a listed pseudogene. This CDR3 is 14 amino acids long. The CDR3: CASRNGSSYNEQFF. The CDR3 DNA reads TGTGCCAGCAGAAACGGTAGCTCCTACAATGAGCAGTTCTTC.

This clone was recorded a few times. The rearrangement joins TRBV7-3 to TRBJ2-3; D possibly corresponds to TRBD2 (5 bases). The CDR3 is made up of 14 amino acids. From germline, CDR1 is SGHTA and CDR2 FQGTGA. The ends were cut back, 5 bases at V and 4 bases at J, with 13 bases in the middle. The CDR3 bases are TGTGCCAGCAGCCTTAGCTCAGCGGCAGATACGCAGTATTTT. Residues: CASSLSSAADTQYF.

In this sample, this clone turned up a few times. The CDR3 sequence: CASSWAGSTDTQYF. Written as DNA, the CDR3 is TGTGCCAGCAGTTGGGCGGGAAGCACAGATACGCAGTATTTT. This sequence joins TRBV28 and TRBJ2-3; TRBD2 is a possible D gene (6 bases). Trimming removed 4 bases from V and 0 bases from J, with 8 bases in between. CDR3 length equals 14 residues. Germline V gene data show CDR1 as MDHEN and CDR2 as SYDVKM.

This CDR3 reads CATSNGFGRVHTEAFF. For the CDR3, the DNA is TGTGCCACCAGCAATGGGTTTGGCAGGGTCCACACTGAAGCTTTCTTT. The V gene is TRBV15, the J gene TRBJ1-1; maybe TRBD1 (5 bases). CDR3 length: 16 residues. The V end was cut by 4 bases, the J end by 3 bases, with 18 bases between. Germline V CDR1 and CDR2: LNHNV, YYDKDF (reference sequence).

The CDR3 region has the DNA TGTGCCAGCAGCTCCCTGTATCCGGCGGGAGGTACCTACAATGAGCAGTTCTTC. As protein: CASSSLYPAGGTYNEQFF. This sequence joins TRBV7-3 and TRBJ2-1, with 8 bases matching TRBD2. This CDR3 region has 18 residues. From germline, CDR1 is SGHTA and CDR2 FQGTGA. Losses at the gene ends were 4 bases for V and 2 bases for J; bases not matched to a gene: 13.

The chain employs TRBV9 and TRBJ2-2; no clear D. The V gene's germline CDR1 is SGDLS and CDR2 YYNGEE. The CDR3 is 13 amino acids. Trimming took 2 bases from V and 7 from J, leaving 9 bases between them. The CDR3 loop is CASSVYSNGELFF. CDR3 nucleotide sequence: TGTGCCAGCAGCGTCTACAGTAACGGGGAGCTGTTTTTT.

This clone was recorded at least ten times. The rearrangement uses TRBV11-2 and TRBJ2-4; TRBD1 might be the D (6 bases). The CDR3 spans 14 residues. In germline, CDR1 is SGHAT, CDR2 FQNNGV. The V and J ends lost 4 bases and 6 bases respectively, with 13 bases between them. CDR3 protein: CASSSRIQGNIQYF. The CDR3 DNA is TGTGCCAGCAGCTCCAGAATACAGGGAAACATTCAGTACTTC.

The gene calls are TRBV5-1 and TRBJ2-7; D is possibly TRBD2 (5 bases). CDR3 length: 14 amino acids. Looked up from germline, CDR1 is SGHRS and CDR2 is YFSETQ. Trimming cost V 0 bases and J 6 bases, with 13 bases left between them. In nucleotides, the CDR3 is TGCGCCAGCAGCTTGGTCGCGGGTTCGATCGAGCAGTACTTC. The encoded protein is CASSLVAGSIEQYF. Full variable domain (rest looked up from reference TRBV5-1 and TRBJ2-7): KAGVTQTPRYLIKTRGQQVTLSCSPISGHRSVSWYQQTPGQGLQFLFEYFSETQRNKGNFPGRFSGRQFSNSRSEMNVSTLELGDSALYLCASSLVAGSIEQYFGPGTRLTVT.

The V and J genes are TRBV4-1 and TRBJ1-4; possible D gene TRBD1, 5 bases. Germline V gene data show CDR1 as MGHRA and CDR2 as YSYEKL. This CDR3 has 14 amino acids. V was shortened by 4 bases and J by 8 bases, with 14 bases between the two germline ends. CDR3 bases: TGCGCCAGCAGCCTGGGGGGAAAGACGGAAAAACTGTTTTTT. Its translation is CASSLGGKTEKLFF.

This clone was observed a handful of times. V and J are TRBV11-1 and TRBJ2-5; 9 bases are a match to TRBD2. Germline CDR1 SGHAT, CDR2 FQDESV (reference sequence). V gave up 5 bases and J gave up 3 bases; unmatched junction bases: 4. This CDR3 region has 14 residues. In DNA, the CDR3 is TGTGCCAGCAGCGCTCGACTAGCGGAAGAGACCCAGTACTTC. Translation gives CASSARLAEETQYF.

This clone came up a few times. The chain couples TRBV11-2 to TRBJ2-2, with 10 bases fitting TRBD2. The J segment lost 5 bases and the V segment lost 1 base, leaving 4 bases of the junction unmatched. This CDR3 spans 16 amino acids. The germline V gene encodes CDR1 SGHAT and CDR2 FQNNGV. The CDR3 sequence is CASSLASSGRTGELFF. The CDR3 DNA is TGTGCCAGCAGCTTAGCGTCTAGCGGGAGAACCGGGGAGCTGTTTTTT.

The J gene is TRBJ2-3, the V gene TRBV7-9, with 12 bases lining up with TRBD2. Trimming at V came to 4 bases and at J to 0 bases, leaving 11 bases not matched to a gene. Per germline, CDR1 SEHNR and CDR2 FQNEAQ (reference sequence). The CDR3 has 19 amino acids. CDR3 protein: CASSSRIGLAGHSTDTQYF. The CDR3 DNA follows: TGTGCCAGCAGCTCCCGAATCGGACTAGCGGGACACAGCACAGATACGCAGTATTTT. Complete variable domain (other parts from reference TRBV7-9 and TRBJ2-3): DTGVSQNPRHKITKRGQNVTFRCDPISEHNRLYWYRQTLGQGPEFLTYFQNEAQLEKSRLLSDRFSAERPKGSFSTLEIQRTEQGDSAMYLCASSSRIGLAGHSTDTQYFGPGTRLTVL.

As DNA, the CDR3 is TGCGCCAGCAGCTTAGGTAGCGGGAGGGCCAAAGATACGCAGTATTTT. Its protein product is CASSLGSGRAKDTQYF. J is TRBJ2-3 and V is TRBV5-1; 11 bases map to TRBD2. The germline V gene encodes CDR1 SGHRS and CDR2 YFSETQ. Losses at the gene ends were 2 bases for V and 5 bases for J; bases not matched to a gene: 7. The length of the CDR3 is 16 residues. The full variable domain, rest sourced from reference TRBV5-1 and TRBJ2-3, is KAGVTQTPRYLIKTRGQQVTLSCSPISGHRSVSWYQQTPGQGLQFLFEYFSETQRNKGNFPGRFSGRQFSNSRSEMNVSTLELGDSALYLCASSLGSGRAKDTQYFGPGTRLTVL.

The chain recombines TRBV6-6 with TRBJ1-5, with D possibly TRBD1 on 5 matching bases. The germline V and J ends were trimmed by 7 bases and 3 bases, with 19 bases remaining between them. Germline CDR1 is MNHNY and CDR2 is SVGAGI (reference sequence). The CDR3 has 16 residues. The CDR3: CASTPNNGASNQPQHF. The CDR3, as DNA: TGTGCCAGCACGCCAAATAATGGGGCTTCCAATCAGCCCCAGCATTTT.

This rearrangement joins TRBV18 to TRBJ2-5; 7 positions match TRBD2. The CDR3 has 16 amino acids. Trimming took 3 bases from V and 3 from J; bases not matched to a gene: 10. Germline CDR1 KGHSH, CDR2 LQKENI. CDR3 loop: CASSPSLAALKETQYF. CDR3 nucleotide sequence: TGTGCCAGCTCACCTTCCCTAGCGGCCCTAAAAGAGACCCAGTACTTC.

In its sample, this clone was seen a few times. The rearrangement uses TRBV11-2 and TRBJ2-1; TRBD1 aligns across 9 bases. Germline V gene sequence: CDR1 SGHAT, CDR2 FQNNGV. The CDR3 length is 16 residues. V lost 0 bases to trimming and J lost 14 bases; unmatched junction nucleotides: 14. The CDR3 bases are TGTGCCAGCAGCTTAGATTCAGGGACAGGGTCGTCGAAGGAGTTCTTC. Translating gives CASSLDSGTGSSKEFF. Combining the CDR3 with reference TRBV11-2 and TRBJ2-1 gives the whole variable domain EAGVAQSPRYKIIEKRQSVAFWCNPISGHATLYWYQQILGQGPKLLIQFQNNGVVDDSQLPKDRFSAERLKGVDSTLKIQPAKLEDSAVYLCASSLDSGTGSSKEFFGPGTRLTVL.

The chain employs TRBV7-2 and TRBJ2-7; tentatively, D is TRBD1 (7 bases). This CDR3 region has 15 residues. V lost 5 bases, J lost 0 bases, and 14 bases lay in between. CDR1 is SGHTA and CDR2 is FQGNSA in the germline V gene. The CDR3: CASSRGTVSSYEQYF. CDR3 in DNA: TGTGCCAGCAGCCGCGGGACAGTCAGCTCCTACGAGCAGTACTTC.

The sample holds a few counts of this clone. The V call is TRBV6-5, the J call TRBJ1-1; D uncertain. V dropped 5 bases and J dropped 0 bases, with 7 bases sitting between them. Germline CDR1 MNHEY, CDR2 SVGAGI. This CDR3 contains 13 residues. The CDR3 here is CASSNSMNTEAFF. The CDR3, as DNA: TGTGCCAGCAGTAATTCCATGAACACTGAAGCTTTCTTT.

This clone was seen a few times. For the CDR3, the DNA is TGTGCCAGCAGCTCTCTAGGGGGACAGGCGAAAGAGACCCAGTACTTC. Amino acid sequence: CASSSLGGQAKETQYF. The chain combines TRBV7-2 with TRBJ2-5; the match to TRBD1 covers 8 bases. The CDR3 contains 16 residues. CDR1 and CDR2 (germline): SGHTA, FQGNSA. Germline trimming cut 4 bases from V and 3 bases from J; bases unmatched to any gene: 10.

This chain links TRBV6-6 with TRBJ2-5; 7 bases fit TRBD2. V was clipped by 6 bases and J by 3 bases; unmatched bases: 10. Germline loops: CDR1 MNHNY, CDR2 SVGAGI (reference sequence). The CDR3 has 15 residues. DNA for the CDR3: TGTGCCAGCAGGCCTTTGGGCGCGGGAGAAGAGACCCAGTACTTC. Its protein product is CASRPLGAGEETQYF.

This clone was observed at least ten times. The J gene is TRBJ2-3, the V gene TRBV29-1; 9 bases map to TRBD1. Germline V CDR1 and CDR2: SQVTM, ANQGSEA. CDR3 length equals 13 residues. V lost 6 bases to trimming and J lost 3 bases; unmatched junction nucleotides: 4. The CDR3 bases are TGCAGCGTCACAGGGGGCATGACAGATACGCAGTATTTT. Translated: CSVTGGMTDTQYF.

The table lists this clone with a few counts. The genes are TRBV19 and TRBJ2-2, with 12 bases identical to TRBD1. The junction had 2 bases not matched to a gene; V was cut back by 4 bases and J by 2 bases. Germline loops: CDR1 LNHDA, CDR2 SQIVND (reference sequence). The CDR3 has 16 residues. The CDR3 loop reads CASSTGTGGNTGELFF. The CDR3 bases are TGTGCCAGTAGTACCGGGACAGGGGGCAACACCGGGGAGCTGTTTTTT.

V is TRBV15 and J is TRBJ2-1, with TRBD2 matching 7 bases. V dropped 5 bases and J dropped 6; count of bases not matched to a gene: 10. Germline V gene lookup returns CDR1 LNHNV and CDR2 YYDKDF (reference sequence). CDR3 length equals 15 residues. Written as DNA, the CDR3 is TGTGCCACCAGCGTAGGAAGCGGGGCGGGCAATGAGCAGTTCTTC. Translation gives CATSVGSGAGNEQFF.

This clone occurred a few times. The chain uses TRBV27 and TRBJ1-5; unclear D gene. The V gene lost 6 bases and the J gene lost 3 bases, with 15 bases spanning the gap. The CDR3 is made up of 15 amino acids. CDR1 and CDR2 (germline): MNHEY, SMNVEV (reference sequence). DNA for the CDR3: TGTGCCAGCAGCCCAGAATCGTTCCCCAATCAGCCCCAGCATTTT. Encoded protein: CASSPESFPNQPQHF.

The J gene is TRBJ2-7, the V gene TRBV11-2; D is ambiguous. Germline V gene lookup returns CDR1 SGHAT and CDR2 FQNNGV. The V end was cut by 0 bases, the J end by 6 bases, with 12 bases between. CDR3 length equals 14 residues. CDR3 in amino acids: CASSLDPNTIEQYF. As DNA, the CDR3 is TGTGCCAGCAGCTTAGATCCCAACACAATCGAGCAGTACTTC.